The sequence of this T cell receptor (beta chain) was determined in a study of control samples from healthy donors and cancer patients. The CDR3 is made up of 15 amino acids. The V gene lost 3 bases and the J gene lost 4 bases, with 13 bases spanning the gap. Per germline, CDR1 MDHEN and CDR2 SYDVKM. The table came from immunoSEQ multiplex PCR; TCRdb's copy has only in-frame clones and leaves some out. The data hold some 40,000 clones, with roughly 94% observed a single time. The chain employs TRBV28 and TRBJ1-5; D is unresolved. This receptor was obtained from a man in his 60s in good health. Sequenced: blood. CDR3 protein: CASSLSGGHNQPQHF. The CDR3 DNA follows: TGTGCCAGCAGTTTGTCGGGAGGTCATAATCAGCCCCAGCATTTT.